This paragraph reports one TCR beta chain. Its antigen is unidentified. The authors built TCR beta libraries using iRepertoire HTBI primers and Arm-PCR of CDR3 regions. MiXCR was run by TCRdb on the multiplex PCR reads, yielding one entry per CDR3 protein. The sample holds about 460,000 distinct CDR3 sequences, about 20% seen once. The V and J ends lost 6 bases and 3 bases respectively, with 9 bases between them. The CDR3 spans 11 residues. Germline CDR1 SQVTM, CDR2 ANQGSEA. Time point meaning: persistent/refractory GD, antithyroid drugs over 5 years with positive TRAb. TCR sequences were obtained from RNA taken from PBMCs. Doctors identified Graves' disease using the American Thyroid Association guidelines. The data were obtained in a study of regulatory T cells in long-lasting Graves disease. Study information: Persistent Graves' disease required over 5 years of antithyroid drugs and positive TSH receptor antibodies.

Findings and caveats of the study: Small sample size may have lowered accuracy. There was favoring of TRBV28, TRBJ1-2 and TRBJ2-5 in persistent disease.

The V call is TRBV29-1, the J call TRBJ2-7; D is unclear. This TCR was sampled from a female donor with Graves disease. The specimen comprised peripheral blood mononuclear cells (PBMCs), sampled when the disease was refractory, from a patient treated with antithyroid drugs. The CDR3 here is CSVTKDYEQYF. CDR3 nucleotide sequence: TGCAGCGTGACAAAGGACTACGAGCAGTACTTC.